The 15 T cell receptor beta chains in this list originate from one sample, sequenced in a study of breast tumors, draining lymph nodes, adjacent tissues. Samples came from axillary lymph nodes draining the breast cancer. TCRdb ran MiXCR on the multiplex PCR reads and lists one entry per CDR3 protein. The sample holds 150,000 to 200,000 distinct CDR3 sequences, roughly a third seen once. The sample taken for sequencing was axillary lymph node tissue. The source of these receptors is a female donor with breast cancer. Some clones in this sample may be carry-over from other donors' samples.

Here the CDR3 DNA reads TGTGCCAGCAGCTTATCGGGGGCGAATCAGCCCCAGCATTTT. Translated, it gives CASSLSGANQPQHF. The rearrangement joins TRBV7-8 to TRBJ1-5; D is perhaps TRBD1 (6 bases). CDR3 length equals 14 residues. Germline CDR1 reads SGHVS; CDR2 reads FQNEAQ. V gave up 2 bases and J gave up 4 bases, with 9 bases separating them.

This clonotype was recorded at least ten times. This rearrangement joins TRBV20-1 to TRBJ1-2; D not certain. The germline gives CDR1 DFQATT, CDR2 SNEGSKA (reference sequence). The CDR3 is made up of 12 amino acids. V lost 5 bases and J 3 bases, leaving 10 bases between the germline ends. The CDR3 sequence is CSAYHQYYGYTF. In DNA form, the CDR3 reads TGCAGTGCTTACCATCAGTACTATGGCTACACCTTC.

This clonotype has a single count. A much larger clone differs by one base, so this may be a read error. The chain couples TRBV5-6 to TRBJ1-2; no firm D call. The CDR3 spans 15 residues. Per germline, CDR1 SGHDT and CDR2 YYEEEE. The germline V and J ends were trimmed by 4 bases and 5 bases, with 18 bases remaining between them. The CDR3: CASSRVEGDLYGYTF. DNA for the CDR3: TGTGCCAGCAGCCGTGTAGAGGGCGACCTATATGGCTACACCTTC.

As to this clonotype: A read error may produce the germline difference seen at one junction end. The V gene is TRBV12-3 or TRBV12-4, the J gene TRBJ1-1, with 9 nucleotides matching TRBD1. The CDR3 is 14 residues long. CDR3 in amino acids: CASTLSSGQGASFF. The DNA of the CDR3 is TGTGCCAGCACTTTATCCTCGGGACAGGGTGCCTCTTTCTTT.

This clonotype was recorded at least ten times. The rearrangement links TRBV6-5 to TRBJ2-2, with D unclear. Germline CDR1 reads MNHEY; CDR2 reads SVGAGI. V was shortened by 5 bases and J by 2 bases, with 9 bases between the two germline ends. The CDR3 totals 14 residues. CDR3 bases: TGTGCCAGCAGTCGAGGACCCAACACCGGGGAGCTGTTTTTT. This encodes CASSRGPNTGELFF.

This clonotype was observed many times. The chain joins TRBV20-1 to TRBJ2-1; 16 bases match TRBD2. Germline trimming cut 1 base from V and 5 bases from J; bases unmatched to any gene: 2. Germline V gene data show CDR1 as DFQATT and CDR2 as SNEGSKA (reference sequence). The length of the CDR3 is 16 residues. In nucleotides, the CDR3 is TGCAGTGCTAGAGGGGGACTAGCGGGGGGGGACAATGAGCAGTTCTTC. It is translated as CSARGGLAGGDNEQFF.

In its sample, this clonotype was seen many times. The chain employs TRBV12-3 or TRBV12-4 and TRBJ2-1; D unclear. The CDR3 length is 12 residues. V shed 3 bases and J shed 0 bases, with 0 bases lying between them. The CDR3 spells CASSFSYNEQFF. The CDR3 DNA is TGTGCCAGCAGTTTCTCCTACAATGAGCAGTTCTTC.

This clonotype was seen ten or more times. The genes are TRBV12-3 or TRBV12-4 and TRBJ2-1, with 11 bases identical to TRBD1. There are 18 residues in the CDR3. V was clipped by 5 bases and J by 6 bases; unmatched bases: 15. This chain's CDR3 is CASSRDRGYLAGSNEQFF. DNA of the CDR3: TGTGCCAGCAGTCGGGACAGGGGGTACCTAGCGGGAAGCAATGAGCAGTTCTTC.

Many counts were recorded for this clonotype. The chain recombines TRBV6-1 with TRBJ2-5; the D is unclear. Looked up from germline, CDR1 is MNHNS and CDR2 is SASEGT. This CDR3 is built from 15 residues. The V and J ends lost 8 bases and 4 bases respectively, with 20 bases between them. CDR3 sequence reads: CASADTGWGTETQYF. CDR3 coding DNA: TGTGCCAGCGCCGATACCGGCTGGGGAACAGAGACCCAGTACTTC.

This clonotype came up a few times. The chain joins TRBV9 to TRBJ1-1, with D uncertain. CDR3 size: 15 residues. V lost 2 bases and J lost 5, with 16 bases in between. Germline V CDR1 and CDR2: SGDLS, YYNGEE. The CDR3 loop is CASSVLDGGGTEAFF. The CDR3 coding sequence is TGTGCCAGCAGCGTTTTGGACGGAGGTGGGACTGAAGCTTTCTTT. Drawing the rest from reference TRBV9 and TRBJ1-1, the complete variable domain is DSGVTQTPKHLITATGQRVTLRCSPRSGDLSVYWYQQSLDQGLQFLIQYYNGEERAKGNILERFSAQQFPDLHSELNLSSLELGDSALYFCASSVLDGGGTEAFFGQGTRLTVV.

This clonotype was observed many times. The rearrangement uses TRBV24-1 and TRBJ1-2; maybe TRBD1 (5 bases). The CDR3 is 12 amino acids. CDR1 and CDR2 (germline): KGHDR, SFDVKD. V lost 9 bases and J 6 bases, leaving 13 bases between the germline ends. This chain's CDR3 is CATRGGGDGYTF. CDR3 bases: TGTGCCACCCGGGGGGGAGGGGATGGCTACACCTTC.

About this clonotype itself: One end of the junction fails to match germline, which may point to a read error. The chain has TRBV14 and TRBJ1-2; 7 nucleotides match TRBD1. The CDR3 is 13 residues long. Germline lookup yields CDR1 SGHDN and CDR2 FVKESK. The chain's CDR3 is CASSRQGNYGHTF. The CDR3 nucleotides read TGTGCCAGCAGCCGACAGGGTAACTATGGCCACACCTTC.

This chain links TRBV20-1 with TRBJ2-5; weak D call: TRBD2 (6 bases). The ends were cut back, 6 bases at V and 5 bases at J, with 16 bases in the middle. The CDR3 loop spans 13 amino acids. CDR1 is DFQATT, CDR2 SNEGSKA, per germline (reference sequence). In DNA form, the CDR3 reads TGCAGTGCCAGCAGCCCAAGCGGGGAGACCCAGTACTTC. Translation gives CSASSPSGETQYF.

As to this clonotype: Being one base from a much bigger clone, this may be a read error. The DNA for the CDR3 is TGTGCCAGCAGTTCTCGCAGGGACGGGGGTAGCAATCAGCCCCAGCATTTT. As protein: CASSSRRDGGSNQPQHF. The chain couples TRBV6-5 to TRBJ1-5; TRBD1 might be the D (5 bases). CDR3 size: 17 residues. Germline V gene data show CDR1 as MNHEY and CDR2 as SVGAGI. The V gene lost 4 bases and the J gene lost 0 bases, with 16 bases spanning the gap.

In this sample, this clonotype turned up a few times. The V call is TRBV13, the J call TRBJ2-7; D tentatively fits TRBD1 or TRBD2 (5 bases each). V was shortened by 3 bases and J by 5 bases, with 14 bases between the two germline ends. Germline CDR1 PRHDT, CDR2 FYEKMQ (reference sequence). The CDR3 length is 14 residues. CDR3 nucleotide sequence: TGTGCCAGCAGCTTGCCCGAGGGGCTCAACGAGCAGTACTTC. Its translation: CASSLPEGLNEQYF.